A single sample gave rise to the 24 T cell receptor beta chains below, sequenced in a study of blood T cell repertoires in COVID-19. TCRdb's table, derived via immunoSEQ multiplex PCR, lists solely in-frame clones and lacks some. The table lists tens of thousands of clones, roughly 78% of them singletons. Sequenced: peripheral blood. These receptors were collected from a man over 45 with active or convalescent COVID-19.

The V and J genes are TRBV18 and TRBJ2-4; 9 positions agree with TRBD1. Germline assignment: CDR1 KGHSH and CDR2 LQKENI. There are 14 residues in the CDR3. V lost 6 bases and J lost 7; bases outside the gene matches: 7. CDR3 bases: TGTGCCAGCTCGCGGGGACAGGGAACTAACATTCAGTACTTC. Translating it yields CASSRGQGTNIQYF.

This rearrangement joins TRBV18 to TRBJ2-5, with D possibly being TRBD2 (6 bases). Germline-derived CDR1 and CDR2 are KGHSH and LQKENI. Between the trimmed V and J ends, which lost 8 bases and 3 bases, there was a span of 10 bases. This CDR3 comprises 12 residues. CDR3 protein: CASAGTEETQYF. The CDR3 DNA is TGTGCCAGCGCGGGGACGGAAGAGACCCAGTACTTC.

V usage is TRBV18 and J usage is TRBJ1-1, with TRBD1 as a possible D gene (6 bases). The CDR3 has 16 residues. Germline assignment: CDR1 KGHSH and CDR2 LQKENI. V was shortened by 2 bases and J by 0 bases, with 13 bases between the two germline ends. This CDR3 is CASSPSTGIMNTEAFF. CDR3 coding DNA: TGTGCCAGCTCACCATCGACAGGAATCATGAACACTGAAGCTTTCTTT.

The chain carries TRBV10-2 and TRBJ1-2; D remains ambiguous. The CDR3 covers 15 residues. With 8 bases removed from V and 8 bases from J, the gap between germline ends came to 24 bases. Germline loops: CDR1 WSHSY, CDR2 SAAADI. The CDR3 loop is CASVKSLGGLNGYTF. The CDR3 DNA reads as TGCGCCAGCGTGAAGTCACTGGGAGGGCTTAACGGCTACACCTTC.

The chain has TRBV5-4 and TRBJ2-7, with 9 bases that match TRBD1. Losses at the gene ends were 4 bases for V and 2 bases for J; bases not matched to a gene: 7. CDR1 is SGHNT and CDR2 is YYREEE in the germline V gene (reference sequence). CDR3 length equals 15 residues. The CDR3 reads CASSPGQGPAYEQYF. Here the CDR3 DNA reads TGTGCCAGCAGCCCGGGACAGGGACCAGCCTACGAGCAGTACTTC. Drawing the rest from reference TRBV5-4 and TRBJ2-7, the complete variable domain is ETGVTQSPTHLIKTRGQQVTLRCSSQSGHNTVSWYQQALGQGPQFIFQYYREEENGRGNFPPRFSGLQFPNYSSELNVNALELDDSALYLCASSPGQGPAYEQYFGPGTRLTVT.

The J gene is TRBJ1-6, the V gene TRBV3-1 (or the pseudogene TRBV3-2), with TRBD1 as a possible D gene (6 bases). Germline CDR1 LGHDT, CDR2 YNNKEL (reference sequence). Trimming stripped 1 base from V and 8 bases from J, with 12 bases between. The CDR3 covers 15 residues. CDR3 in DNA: TGTGCCAGCAGCCAAGTCCCACAGGGTGATTCACCCCTCCACTTT. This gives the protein CASSQVPQGDSPLHF.

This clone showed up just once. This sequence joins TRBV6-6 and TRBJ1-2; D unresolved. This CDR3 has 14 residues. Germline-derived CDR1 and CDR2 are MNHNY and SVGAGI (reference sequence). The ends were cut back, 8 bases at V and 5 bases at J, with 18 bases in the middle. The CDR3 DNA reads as TGTGCCAGCTCCGCTGCCACCTCCCAGTATGGCTACACCTTC. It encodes CASSAATSQYGYTF.

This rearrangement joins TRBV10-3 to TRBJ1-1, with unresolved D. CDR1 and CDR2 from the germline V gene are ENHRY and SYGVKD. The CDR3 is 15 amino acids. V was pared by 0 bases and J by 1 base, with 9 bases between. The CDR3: CAISESGGENTEAFF. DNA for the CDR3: TGTGCCATCAGTGAGTCGGGAGGAGAGAACACTGAAGCTTTCTTT.

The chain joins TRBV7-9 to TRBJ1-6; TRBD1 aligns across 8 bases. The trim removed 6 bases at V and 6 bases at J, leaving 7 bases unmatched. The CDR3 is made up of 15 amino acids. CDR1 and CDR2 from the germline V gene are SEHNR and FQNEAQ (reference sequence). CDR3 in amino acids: CASRSDRALNSPLHF. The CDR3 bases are TGTGCCAGCAGGTCGGACAGGGCCCTTAATTCACCCCTCCACTTT.

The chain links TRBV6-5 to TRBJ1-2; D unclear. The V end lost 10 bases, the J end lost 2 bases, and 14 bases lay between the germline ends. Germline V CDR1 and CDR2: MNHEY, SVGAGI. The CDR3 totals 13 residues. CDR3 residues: CATRGGANYGYTF. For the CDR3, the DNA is TGTGCCACACGAGGAGGAGCGAACTATGGCTACACCTTC.

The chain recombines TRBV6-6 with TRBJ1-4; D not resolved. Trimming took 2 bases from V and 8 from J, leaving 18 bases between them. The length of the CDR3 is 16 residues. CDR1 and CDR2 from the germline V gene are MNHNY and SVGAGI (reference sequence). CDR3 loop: CASSYALGAGKEKLFF. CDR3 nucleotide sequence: TGTGCCAGCAGTTACGCCCTCGGCGCGGGGAAGGAAAAACTGTTTTTT.

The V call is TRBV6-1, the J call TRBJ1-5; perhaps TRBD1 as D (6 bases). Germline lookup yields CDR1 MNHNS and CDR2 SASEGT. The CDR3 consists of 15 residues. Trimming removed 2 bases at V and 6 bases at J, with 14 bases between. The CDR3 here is CASSEQQGSGQPQHF. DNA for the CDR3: TGTGCCAGCAGTGAACAACAGGGATCAGGTCAGCCCCAGCATTTT.

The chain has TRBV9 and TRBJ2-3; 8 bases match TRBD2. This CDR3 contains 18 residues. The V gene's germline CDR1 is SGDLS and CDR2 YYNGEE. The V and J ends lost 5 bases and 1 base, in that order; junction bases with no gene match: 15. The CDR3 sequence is CASRRGSGGSLGTDTQYF. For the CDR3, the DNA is TGTGCCAGCAGGAGGGGAAGCGGGGGTAGTTTAGGCACAGATACGCAGTATTTT.

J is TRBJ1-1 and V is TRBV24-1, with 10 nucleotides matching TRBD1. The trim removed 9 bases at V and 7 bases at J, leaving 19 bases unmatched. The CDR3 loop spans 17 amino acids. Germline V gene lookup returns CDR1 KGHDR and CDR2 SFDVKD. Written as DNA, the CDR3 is TGTGCCACCCTTAGTCTATTGGAAGGACAGGGGGGGCTTGAAGCTTTCTTT. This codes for CATLSLLEGQGGLEAFF.

CDR3 protein: CATSRDMDRRREQFF. The CDR3 DNA reads TGTGCCACCAGCAGAGATATGGACAGGAGGCGAGAGCAGTTCTTC. The rearrangement links TRBV15 to TRBJ2-1; 7 bases match TRBD1. Germline V lookup: CDR1 LNHNV, CDR2 YYDKDF (reference sequence). The CDR3 runs 15 residues. V lost 0 bases, J lost 10 bases, and 9 bases stayed unmatched. The full variable domain, in which reference TRBV15 and TRBJ2-1 provide the parts outside the CDR3, is DAMVIQNPRYQVTQFGKPVTLSCSQTLNHNVMYWYQQKSSQAPKLLFHYYDKDFNNEADTPDNFQSRRPNTSFCFLDIRSPGLGDTAMYLCATSRDMDRRREQFFGPGTRLTVL.

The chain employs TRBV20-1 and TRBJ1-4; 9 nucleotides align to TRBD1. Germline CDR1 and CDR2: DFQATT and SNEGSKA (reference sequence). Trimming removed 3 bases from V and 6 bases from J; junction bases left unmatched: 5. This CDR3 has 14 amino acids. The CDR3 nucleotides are TGCAGTGCTAGTAAACGGACAGGGGATGAAAAACTGTTTTTT. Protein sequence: CSASKRTGDEKLFF.

CDR3 DNA: TGCGCCAGCAGCACGGGACAGGGGAGTGAAAAACTGTTTTTT. This gives the protein CASSTGQGSEKLFF. The rearrangement links TRBV5-1 to TRBJ1-4; 10 positions agree with TRBD1. The V gene end was trimmed by 4 bases and the J gene end by 7 bases; junction bases not matched to a gene: 4. CDR1 SGHRS and CDR2 YFSETQ come from the germline V gene. The CDR3 is 14 residues long.

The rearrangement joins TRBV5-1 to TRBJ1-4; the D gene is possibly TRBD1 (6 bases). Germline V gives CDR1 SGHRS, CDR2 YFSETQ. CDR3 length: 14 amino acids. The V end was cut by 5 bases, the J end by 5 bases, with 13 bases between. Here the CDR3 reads CASRSGQQNEKLFF. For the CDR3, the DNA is TGCGCCAGCAGGTCCGGACAGCAGAATGAAAAACTGTTTTTT.

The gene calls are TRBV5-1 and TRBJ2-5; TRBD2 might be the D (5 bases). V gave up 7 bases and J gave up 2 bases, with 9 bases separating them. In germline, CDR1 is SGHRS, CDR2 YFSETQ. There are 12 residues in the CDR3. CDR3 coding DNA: TGCGCCAGCGCCCCGGGGCAAGAGACCCAGTACTTC. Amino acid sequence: CASAPGQETQYF.

This CDR3 is CASSPTYQESNEQFF. In DNA form, the CDR3 reads TGTGCCAGCTCCCCAACGTACCAGGAATCCAATGAGCAGTTCTTC. The chain combines TRBV18 with TRBJ2-1; no clear D. Germline loops: CDR1 KGHSH, CDR2 LQKENI. This CDR3 region has 15 residues. Trimming left V 6 bases short and J 6 bases short, with 18 bases between. The full variable domain, with the rest looked up from reference TRBV18 and TRBJ2-1, is NAGVMQNPRHLVRRRGQEARLRCSPMKGHSHVYWYRQLPEEGLKFMVYLQKENIIDESGMPKERFSAEFPKEGPSILRIQQVVRGDSAAYFCASSPTYQESNEQFFGPGTRLTVL.

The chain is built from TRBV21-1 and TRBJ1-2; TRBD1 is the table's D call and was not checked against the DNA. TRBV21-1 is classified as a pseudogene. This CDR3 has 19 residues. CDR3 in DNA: TGTGCCAGCAGCAAAGCAAGAGATCGGACCTACAGGGTCTTAAATGGCTACACCTTC. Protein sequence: CASSKARDRTYRVLNGYTF.

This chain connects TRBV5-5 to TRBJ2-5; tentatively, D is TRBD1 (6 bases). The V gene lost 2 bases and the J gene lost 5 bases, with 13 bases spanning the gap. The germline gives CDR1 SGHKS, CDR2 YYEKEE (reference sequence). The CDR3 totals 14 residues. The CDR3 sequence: CASSFGQRAETQYF. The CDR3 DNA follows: TGTGCCAGCAGCTTTGGACAGAGGGCGGAGACCCAGTACTTC.

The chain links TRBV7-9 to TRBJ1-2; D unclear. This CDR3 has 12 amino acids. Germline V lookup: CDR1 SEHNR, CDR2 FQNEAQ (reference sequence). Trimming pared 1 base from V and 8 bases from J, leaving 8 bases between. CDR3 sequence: CASSLEEGGYTF. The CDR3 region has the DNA TGTGCCAGCAGCTTAGAGGAGGGAGGCTACACCTTC.

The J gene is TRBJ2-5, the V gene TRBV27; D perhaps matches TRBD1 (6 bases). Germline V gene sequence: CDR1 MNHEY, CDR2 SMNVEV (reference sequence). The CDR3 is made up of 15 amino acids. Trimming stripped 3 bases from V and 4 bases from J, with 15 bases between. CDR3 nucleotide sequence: TGTGCCAGCAGTTTGTCAACAGGGAGTGGAGAGACCCAGTACTTC. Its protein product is CASSLSTGSGETQYF.